The source of this T cell receptor (beta chain) is a study of cytomegalovirus exposure and HLA in healthy donors. The protocol was immunoSEQ multiplex PCR, while the TCRdb copy is restricted to in-frame clones and leaves out a portion. The sample consists of 52,000 or so clones, 89% of them appearing once. Sequencing was done on a sample of PBMCs. The receptor comes from a woman younger than 30 in good health and CMV-seronegative.

The CDR3: CASSEAGGIGNTIYF. The DNA for the CDR3 is TGTGCCAGCAGTGAAGCGGGAGGGATCGGAAACACCATATATTTT. The chain carries TRBV2 and TRBJ1-3; D is unresolved. The CDR3 covers 15 residues. Germline V gene sequence: CDR1 SNHLY, CDR2 FYNNEI. Trimming stripped 0 bases from V and 4 bases from J, with 10 bases between.